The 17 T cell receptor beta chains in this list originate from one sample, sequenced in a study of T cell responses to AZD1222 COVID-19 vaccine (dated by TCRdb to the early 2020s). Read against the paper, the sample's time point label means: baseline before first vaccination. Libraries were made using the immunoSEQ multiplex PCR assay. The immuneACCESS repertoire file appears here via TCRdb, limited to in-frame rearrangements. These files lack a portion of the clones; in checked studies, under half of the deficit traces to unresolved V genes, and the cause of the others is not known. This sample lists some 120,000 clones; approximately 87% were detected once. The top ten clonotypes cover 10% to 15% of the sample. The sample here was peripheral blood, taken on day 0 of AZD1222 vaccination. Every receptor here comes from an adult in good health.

For the CDR3, the DNA is TGCGCCAGCAGCCACCCGACTAGCGGGAGCACAGATACGCAGTATTTT. The encoded protein is CASSHPTSGSTDTQYF. The chain combines TRBV4-1 with TRBJ2-3, with 10 bases fitting TRBD2. This CDR3 has 16 residues. Trimming at V came to 3 bases and at J to 0 bases, leaving 3 bases not matched to a gene. Per germline, CDR1 MGHRA and CDR2 YSYEKL.

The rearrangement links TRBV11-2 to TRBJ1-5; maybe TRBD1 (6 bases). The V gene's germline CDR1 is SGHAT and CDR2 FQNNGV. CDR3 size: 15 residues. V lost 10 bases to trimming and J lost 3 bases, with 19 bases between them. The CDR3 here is CATLSLTGINQPQHF. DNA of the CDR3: TGTGCCACCCTTTCTTTGACAGGAATCAATCAGCCCCAGCATTTT. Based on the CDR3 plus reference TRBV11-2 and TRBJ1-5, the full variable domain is EAGVAQSPRYKIIEKRQSVAFWCNPISGHATLYWYQQILGQGPKLLIQFQNNGVVDDSQLPKDRFSAERLKGVDSTLKIQPAKLEDSAVYLCATLSLTGINQPQHFGDGTRLSIL.

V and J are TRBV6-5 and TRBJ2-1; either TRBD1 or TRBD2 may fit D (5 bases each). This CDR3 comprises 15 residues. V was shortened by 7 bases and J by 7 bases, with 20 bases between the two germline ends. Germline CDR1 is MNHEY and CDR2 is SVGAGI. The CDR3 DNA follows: TGTGCCAGCAAGCGTACGGGGATTCAGGGAAATGAGCAGTTCTTC. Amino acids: CASKRTGIQGNEQFF.

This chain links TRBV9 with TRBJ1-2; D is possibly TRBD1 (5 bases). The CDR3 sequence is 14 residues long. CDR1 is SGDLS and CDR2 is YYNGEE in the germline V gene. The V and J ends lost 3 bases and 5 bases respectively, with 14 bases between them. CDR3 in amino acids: CASSAADRIYGYTF. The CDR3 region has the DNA TGTGCCAGCAGCGCTGCCGACAGAATATATGGCTACACCTTC. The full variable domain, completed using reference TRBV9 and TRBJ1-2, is DSGVTQTPKHLITATGQRVTLRCSPRSGDLSVYWYQQSLDQGLQFLIQYYNGEERAKGNILERFSAQQFPDLHSELNLSSLELGDSALYFCASSAADRIYGYTFGSGTRLTVV.

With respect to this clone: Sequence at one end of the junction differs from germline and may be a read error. CDR3 DNA sequence: TGCGCCAGCCGCCAGGTATTGGGACAATTCACAGATACGCAGTATTTT. It codes for CASRQVLGQFTDTQYF. The rearrangement uses TRBV4-1 and TRBJ2-3, with D possibly TRBD1 on 6 matching bases. The CDR3 is 16 residues long. Germline assignment: CDR1 MGHRA and CDR2 YSYEKL.

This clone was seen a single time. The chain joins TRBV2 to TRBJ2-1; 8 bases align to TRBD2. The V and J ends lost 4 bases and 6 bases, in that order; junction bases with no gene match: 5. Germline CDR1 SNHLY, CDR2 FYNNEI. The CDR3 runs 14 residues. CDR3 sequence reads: CASSVAGGTNEQFF. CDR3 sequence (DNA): TGTGCCAGCAGTGTTGCGGGAGGCACCAATGAGCAGTTCTTC.

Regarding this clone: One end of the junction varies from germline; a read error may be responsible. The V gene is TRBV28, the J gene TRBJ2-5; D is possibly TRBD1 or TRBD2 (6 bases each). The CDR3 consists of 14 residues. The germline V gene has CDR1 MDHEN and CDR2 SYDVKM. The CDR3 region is CASCLSGAGETQYF. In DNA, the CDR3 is TGTGCCAGCTGTTTGTCGGGGGCCGGGGAGACCCAGTACTTC.

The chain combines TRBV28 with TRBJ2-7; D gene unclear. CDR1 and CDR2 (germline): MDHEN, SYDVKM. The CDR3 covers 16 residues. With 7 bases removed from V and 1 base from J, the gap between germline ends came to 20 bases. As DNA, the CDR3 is TGTGCCAGCACGATAGTCCGGTCTCACGGGTCCTACGAGCAGTACTTC. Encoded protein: CASTIVRSHGSYEQYF.

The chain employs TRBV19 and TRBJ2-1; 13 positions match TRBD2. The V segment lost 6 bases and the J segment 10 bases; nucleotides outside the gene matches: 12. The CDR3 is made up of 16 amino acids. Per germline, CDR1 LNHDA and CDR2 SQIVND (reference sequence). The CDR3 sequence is CASSLLLAGGPQEQFF. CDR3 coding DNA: TGTGCCAGTAGCCTACTACTAGCGGGAGGGCCGCAGGAGCAGTTCTTC.

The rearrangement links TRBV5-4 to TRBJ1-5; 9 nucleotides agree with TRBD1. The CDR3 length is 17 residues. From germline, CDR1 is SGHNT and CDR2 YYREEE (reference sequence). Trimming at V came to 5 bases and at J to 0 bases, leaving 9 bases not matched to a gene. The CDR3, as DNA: TGTGCCAGCAGACGGGACAGGGATTCTAATAGCAATCAGCCCCAGCATTTT. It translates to CASRRDRDSNSNQPQHF.

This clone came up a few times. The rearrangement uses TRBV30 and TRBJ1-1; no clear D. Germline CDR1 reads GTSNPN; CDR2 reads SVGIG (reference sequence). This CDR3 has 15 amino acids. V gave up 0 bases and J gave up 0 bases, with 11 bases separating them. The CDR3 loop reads CAWSVLGSVNTEAFF. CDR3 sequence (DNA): TGTGCCTGGAGTGTATTGGGGAGTGTGAACACTGAAGCTTTCTTT. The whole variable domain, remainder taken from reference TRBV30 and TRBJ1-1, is SQTIHQWPATLVQPVGSPLSLECTVEGTSNPNLYWYRQAAGRGLQLLFYSVGIGQISSEVPQNLSASRPQDRQFILSSKKLLLSDSGFYLCAWSVLGSVNTEAFFGQGTRLTVV.

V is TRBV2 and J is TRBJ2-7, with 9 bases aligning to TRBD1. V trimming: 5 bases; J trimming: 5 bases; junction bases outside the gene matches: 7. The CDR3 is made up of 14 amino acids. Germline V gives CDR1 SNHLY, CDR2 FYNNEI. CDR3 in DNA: TGTGCCAGCAGTCTTGCGGGACAGGGCCACGAGCAGTACTTC. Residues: CASSLAGQGHEQYF.

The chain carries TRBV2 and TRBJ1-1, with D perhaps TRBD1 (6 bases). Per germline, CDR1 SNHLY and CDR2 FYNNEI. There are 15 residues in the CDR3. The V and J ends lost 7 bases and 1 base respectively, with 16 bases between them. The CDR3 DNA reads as TGTGCCAGCACCCAACAGGGACTTGAGAACACTGAAGCTTTCTTT. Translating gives CASTQQGLENTEAFF.

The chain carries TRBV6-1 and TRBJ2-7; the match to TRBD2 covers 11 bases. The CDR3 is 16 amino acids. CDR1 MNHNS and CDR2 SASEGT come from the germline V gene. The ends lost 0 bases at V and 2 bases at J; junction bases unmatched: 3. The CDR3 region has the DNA TGTGCCAGCAGTGAAGCGTCACTAGCGGGGGCCTACGAGCAGTACTTC. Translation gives CASSEASLAGAYEQYF.

The CDR3 nucleotides read TGTGCCAGCAGCCCTTCAGCGGGAGCCTCCTACAATGAGCAGTTCTTC. Encoded protein: CASSPSAGASYNEQFF. V and J are TRBV4-2 and TRBJ2-1, with TRBD2 identical over 8 bases. CDR3 length: 16 residues. The V gene end was trimmed by 4 bases and the J gene end by 0 bases; junction bases not matched to a gene: 5. Germline values: CDR1 LGHNA, CDR2 YNFKEQ.

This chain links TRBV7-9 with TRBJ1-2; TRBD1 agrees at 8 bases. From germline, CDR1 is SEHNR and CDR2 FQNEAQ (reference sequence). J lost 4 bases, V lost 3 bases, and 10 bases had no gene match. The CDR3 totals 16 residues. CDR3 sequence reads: CASSFSDRAFIYGYTF. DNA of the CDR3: TGTGCCAGCAGCTTCTCGGACAGGGCCTTCATCTATGGCTACACCTTC.

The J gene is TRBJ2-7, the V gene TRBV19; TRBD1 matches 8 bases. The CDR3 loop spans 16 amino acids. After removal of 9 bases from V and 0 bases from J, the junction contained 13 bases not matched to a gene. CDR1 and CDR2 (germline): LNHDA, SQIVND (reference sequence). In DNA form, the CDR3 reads TGTGCCAGCTCCTCCCCGGGGGACAGGAGCTCCTACGAGCAGTACTTC. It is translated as CASSSPGDRSSYEQYF.